The rows below give T cell receptor beta chains drawn from one sample of a study of cytomegalovirus exposure and HLA in healthy donors. Only in-frame clones appear in the TCRdb table, and some are missing; sequencing was by immunoSEQ multiplex PCR. In the table there are some 130,000 clones, approximately 78% of which are singletons. The sample was PBMCs. Receptors originate from a woman aged 40 to 50 in good health and CMV-seropositive. Each CDR3 is given with its conserved first and last residue. A D gene is named only where the DNA matches it firmly. Size values are once, few and many counts, or a class for expanded clones, and some rows have none.

D gene	V gene	CDR3 length	clone size	J gene	CDR3 DNA	CDR3 protein
.	TRBV6-4	12	.	TRBJ1-2	TGTGCCAGCAGTGACAGAGGCTATGGCTACACCTTC	CASSDRGYGYTF
.	TRBV6-1	16	.	TRBJ1-2	TGTGCCAGCAGTGCTTTATACAGGGAAGGTAACTATGGCTACACCTTC	CASSALYREGNYGYTF
TRBD2	TRBV2	11	.	TRBJ2-5	TGTGCCAGCACACCTCTAGCGGGGTTTTACTTC	CASTPLAGFYF
.	TRBV20-1	11	.	TRBJ2-1	TGCAGTGCTAGCCCCGGAGTTGAGCAGTTCTTC	CSASPGVEQFF
.	TRBV2	13	.	TRBJ1-1	TGTGCCAGCAGTCTCAGGGACTACACTGAAGCTTTCTTT	CASSLRDYTEAFF
.	TRBV27	13	once	TRBJ2-3	TGTGCCAGCAGTTTCAACAACAGAGATACGCAGTATTTT	CASSFNNRDTQYF
TRBD1	TRBV15	15	.	TRBJ2-7	TGTGCCACCAGCAACGGACAGGGGGTTTCCTACGAGCAGTACTTC	CATSNGQGVSYEQYF
TRBD1	TRBV9	18	.	TRBJ1-2	TGTGCCAGCAGCGTAGAAAGCGGGGGGCCGGGACAGGACTATGGCTACACCTTC	CASSVESGGPGQDYGYTF
.	TRBV9	15	.	TRBJ2-7	TGTGCCAGCAGCTCTGACCCCGGGACTTCATATGAGCAGTACTTC	CASSSDPGTSYEQYF
TRBD1	TRBV5-6	14	.	TRBJ2-7	TGTGCCAGCAGCTCCGGGACAGTAAACTACGAGCAGTACTTC	CASSSGTVNYEQYF
.	TRBV7-9	12	.	TRBJ2-7	TGTGCCAGCAGCTCATCGGGGGGACAGGCCCATTTC	CASSSSGGQAHF
TRBD1	TRBV5-5	16	.	TRBJ1-6	TGTGCCAGCAGCTTGTCGTGGACAGGGGCTAATTCACCCCTCCACTTT	CASSLSWTGANSPLHF
TRBD1	TRBV6-1	14	few	TRBJ1-1	TGTGCCAGCAGTTTAGGACAGGGGGGAGCTGAAGCTTTCTTT	CASSLGQGGAEAFF
TRBD2	TRBV29-1	15	.	TRBJ2-1	TGCAGCGTTGCTGTCGCGGGAGGGGCCTACAATGAGCAGTTCTTC	CSVAVAGGAYNEQFF
TRBD2	TRBV6-5	15	.	TRBJ2-3	TGTGCCAGCAGACCGATAGCGGGGGGTACAGATACGCAGTATTTT	CASRPIAGGTDTQYF
.	TRBV6-5	11	.	TRBJ1-2	TGTGCCAGCAGTGCGGGAAGGGGCTACACCTTC	CASSAGRGYTF
TRBD1	TRBV11-2	15	.	TRBJ1-2	TGTGCCAGCAGCTACACCAGGGGGCGCAGCTATGGCTACACCTTC	CASSYTRGRSYGYTF
.	TRBV6-5	16	.	TRBJ2-5	TGTGCCAGCAGTTATTTCGACCGGGGTATGGGAGAGACCCAGTACTTC	CASSYFDRGMGETQYF
TRBD2	TRBV27	16	.	TRBJ2-1	TGTGCCAGCAGTTTATCGAGCGGGGACGACTACAATGAGCAGTTCTTC	CASSLSSGDDYNEQFF
TRBD1	TRBV10-3	15	.	TRBJ2-5	TGTGCCATCAGTGAGTCGGGGGACAGGCAAGAGACCCAGTACTTC	CAISESGDRQETQYF
TRBD2	TRBV11-2	14	.	TRBJ2-7	TGTGCCAGCAGCCGTCGGGGGGGTGGCTACGAGCAGTACTTC	CASSRRGGGYEQYF
TRBD1	TRBV18	15	.	TRBJ1-6	TGTGCCAGCTCACCAATTGGGACAGTAGCGTCACCCCTCCACTTT	CASSPIGTVASPLHF
.	TRBV28	16	few	TRBJ1-2	TGTGCCAGCAGTTCTAAACCATCGGGGGGACACTATGGCTACACCTTC	CASSSKPSGGHYGYTF
TRBD1	TRBV30	15	.	TRBJ1-5	TGTGCCTGGAGTACCGGGACAGGGGGTTATCAGCCCCAGCATTTT	CAWSTGTGGYQPQHF
.	TRBV6-5	14	.	TRBJ2-7	TGTGCCACCTCTCGCACGATGTCGGCCTACGAGCAGTACTTC	CATSRTMSAYEQYF
.	TRBV5-4	14	.	TRBJ1-1	TGTGCCAGCAGCCTCCGACAGGCGAACACTGAAGCTTTCTTT	CASSLRQANTEAFF
.	TRBV21-1	15	once	TRBJ1-2	TGTGCCAGCAGCAAAGTAGGGGGGGGTCGAGGCGGCTACACCTTC	CASSKVGGGRGGYTF
.	TRBV5-1	14	.	TRBJ1-5	TGCGCCAGCAGCTCCAGGGGTGGGGATCAGCCCCAGCATTTT	CASSSRGGDQPQHF
TRBD2	TRBV7-2	17	.	TRBJ2-1	TGTGCCAGCAGCTCACGACTAGCGGGGTCCTCCTACAATGAGCAGTTCTTC	CASSSRLAGSSYNEQFF
.	TRBV11-2	15	.	TRBJ1-2	TGTGCCAGCAGTTCCCCCCCCGGGAACTATCATGGCTACACCTTC	CASSSPPGNYHGYTF
.	TRBV5-1	14	.	TRBJ2-6	TGCGCCAGCAGCGGGCTGGCTGGGGCCAACGTCCTGACTTTC	CASSGLAGANVLTF
.	TRBV5-1	15	.	TRBJ1-2	TGCGCCAGCAGCTTGGGTCCCACATCTAACTATGGCTACACCTTC	CASSLGPTSNYGYTF
TRBD2	TRBV7-3	17	.	TRBJ2-1	TGTGCCAGCAGCCCCCGTAGCGGGCTAAGCTCCTACAATGAGCAGTTCTTC	CASSPRSGLSSYNEQFF
.	TRBV6-5	15	.	TRBJ1-5	TGTGCCAGCAGTTCCCGGGGGGCTGGCAATCAGCCCCAGCATTTT	CASSSRGAGNQPQHF
TRBD1	TRBV18	18	.	TRBJ1-5	TGTGCCAGCTCACCACCCGGGACAGGGGGCCAGTGGAATCAGCCCCAGCATTTT	CASSPPGTGGQWNQPQHF
.	TRBV7-9	15	.	TRBJ1-4	TGTGCCAGCAGCCCCGCCCCCGGCGGAAATGAAAAACTGTTTTTT	CASSPAPGGNEKLFF
TRBD1	TRBV7-6	15	.	TRBJ2-3	TGTGCCAGCAGCCCCGGGACAGGGTTGGAAAATACGCAGTATTTT	CASSPGTGLENTQYF
TRBD1	TRBV30	14	.	TRBJ1-6	TGTGCCTGGAGTGTAGACAGGGCGGGTTCACCCCTCCACTTT	CAWSVDRAGSPLHF
TRBD2	TRBV29-1	14	.	TRBJ2-1	TGCAGCGTTTCTAGCGGGAGGGTAAACAATGAGCAGTTCTTC	CSVSSGRVNNEQFF